This record looks at one TCR beta chain sequence and its context. CDR1 MDHEN and CDR2 SYDVKM come from the germline V gene. This CDR3 is 15 amino acids long. The ends lost 4 bases at V and 5 bases at J; junction bases unmatched: 10. The entry originates in a study of shared clonotypes between healthy human individuals. Data came from immunoSEQ multiplex PCR; TCRdb stores just in-frame clones and leaves some out. The sample contains around 990,000 clones, around three quarters of which appear only once. The sequenced sample was memory CD4+ T cells from PBMCs. Sample subset: CD45RA-negative fraction. This chain joins TRBV28 and TRBJ2-7, with 8 bases lining up with TRBD1. This clonotype originated in a man younger than 30 in good health. Some clones in this sample may be carry-over from other donors' samples. The CDR3 region is CASSSHSGTGNEQYF. The DNA for the CDR3 is TGTGCCAGCAGTTCCCACTCCGGGACAGGTAACGAGCAGTACTTC.